This T cell receptor beta chain was captured in a study of human T cells and chemical hapten exposure. Study-wide results and caveats: Healthy people's immune response may differ from that of the donors, who had alopecia.

The time point here: patch test 2, 6 weeks after DPC sensitization. Sample treatment: therapeutic diphenylcyclopropenone sensitization with weekly scalp DPC. The germline V gene encodes CDR1 LGHDT and CDR2 YNNKEL (reference sequence). This CDR3 is 14 amino acids long. With V trimmed by 9 bases and J by 5 bases, 12 bases remained unmatched. A word on this clonotype: Its antigen is not identified.

Individual cDNA molecules had unique molecular identifiers attached to them by the library. Using its own MiXCR run on the RACE reads, TCRdb lists one record per CDR3 protein. This sample has roughly 150,000 distinct CDR3 sequences; 12% occur once, and the top ten carry less than 1.5%. The TCR originated in a woman aged 45-59 years with alopecia areata. Some clones in this sample may be carry-over from other donors' samples. This chain links TRBV3-1 with TRBJ2-7; 8 positions agree with TRBD2. The sequences come from whole blood, collected in connection with sensitization to the hapten diphenylcyclopropenone (DPC). CDR3 nucleotide sequence: TGTGCCAGTACCATTGGGGCGGGAGGAAACGAGCAGTACTTC. This gives the protein CASTIGAGGNEQYF.